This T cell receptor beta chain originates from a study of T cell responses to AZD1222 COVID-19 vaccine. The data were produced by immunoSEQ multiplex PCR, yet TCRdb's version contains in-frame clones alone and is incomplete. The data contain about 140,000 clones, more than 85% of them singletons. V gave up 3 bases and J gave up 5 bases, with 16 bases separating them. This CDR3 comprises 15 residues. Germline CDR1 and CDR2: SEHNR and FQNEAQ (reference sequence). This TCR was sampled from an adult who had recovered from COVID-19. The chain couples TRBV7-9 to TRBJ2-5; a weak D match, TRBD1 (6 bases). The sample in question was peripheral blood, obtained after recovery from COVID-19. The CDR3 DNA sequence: TGTGCCAGCAGCTTCGGCAGGGCGAGGGGGGAGACCCAGTACTTC. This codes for CASSFGRARGETQYF.